The text below deals with one T cell receptor beta chain. The sample comes from a study of technical replicates of blood from a handful of donors. The protocol was immunoSEQ multiplex PCR, while the TCRdb copy is restricted to in-frame clones and leaves out a portion. The table includes around 85,000 clones, approximately 94% detected once. The sequence was obtained from a human donor in good health. Sequencing input: T cells isolated from PBMCs.

The CDR3, as DNA: TGTGCCAGCAGCTTCACTCAGCGGGAGGGTGCCGGGGAGCTGTTTTTT. It encodes CASSFTQREGAGELFF. This chain joins TRBV5-4 and TRBJ2-2, with 10 positions matching TRBD2. J was trimmed by 6 bases and V by 2 bases; bases with no gene match: 7. CDR3 size: 16 residues. Germline V gene sequence: CDR1 SGHNT, CDR2 YYREEE (reference sequence).